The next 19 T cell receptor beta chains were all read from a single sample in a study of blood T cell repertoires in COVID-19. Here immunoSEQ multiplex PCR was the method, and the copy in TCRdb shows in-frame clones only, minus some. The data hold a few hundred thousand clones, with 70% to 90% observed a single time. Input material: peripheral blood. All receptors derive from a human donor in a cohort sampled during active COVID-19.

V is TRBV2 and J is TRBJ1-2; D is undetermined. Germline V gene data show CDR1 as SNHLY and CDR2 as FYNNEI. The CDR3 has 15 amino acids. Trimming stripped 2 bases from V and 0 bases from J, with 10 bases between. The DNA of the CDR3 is TGTGCCAGCAGTGAACCAACAGCAGCTAACTATGGCTACACCTTC. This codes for CASSEPTAANYGYTF.

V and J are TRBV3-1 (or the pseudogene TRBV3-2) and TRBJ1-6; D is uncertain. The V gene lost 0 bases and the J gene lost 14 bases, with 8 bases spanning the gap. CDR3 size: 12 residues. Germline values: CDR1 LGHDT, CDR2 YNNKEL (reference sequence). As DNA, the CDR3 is TGTGCCAGCAGCCAAGATTACGGAGCCCTCCACTTT. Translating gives CASSQDYGALHF.

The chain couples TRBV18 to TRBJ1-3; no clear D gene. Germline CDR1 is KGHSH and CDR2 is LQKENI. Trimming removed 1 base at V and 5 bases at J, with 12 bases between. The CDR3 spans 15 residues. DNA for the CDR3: TGTGCCAGCTCACCACAAGTGTATAGCAGAAACACCATATATTTT. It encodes CASSPQVYSRNTIYF. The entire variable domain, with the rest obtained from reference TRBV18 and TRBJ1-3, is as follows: NAGVMQNPRHLVRRRGQEARLRCSPMKGHSHVYWYRQLPEEGLKFMVYLQKENIIDESGMPKERFSAEFPKEGPSILRIQQVVRGDSAAYFCASSPQVYSRNTIYFGEGSWLTVV.

The CDR3 region has the DNA TGTGCCAGCAGCTTAGACAGAGCCCTCCAAGAGACCCAGTACTTC. As protein: CASSLDRALQETQYF. The chain joins TRBV13 to TRBJ2-5; no definite D call. The CDR3 is 15 amino acids. Germline V gene sequence: CDR1 PRHDT, CDR2 FYEKMQ (reference sequence). V lost 1 base, J lost 1 base, and 10 bases lay in between.

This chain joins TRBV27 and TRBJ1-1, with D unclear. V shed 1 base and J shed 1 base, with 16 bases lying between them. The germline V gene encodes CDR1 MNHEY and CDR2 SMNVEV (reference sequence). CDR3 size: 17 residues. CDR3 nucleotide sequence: TGTGCCAGCAGTTTATTCGGGAGGGATCTAGGGAACACTGAAGCTTTCTTT. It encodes CASSLFGRDLGNTEAFF.

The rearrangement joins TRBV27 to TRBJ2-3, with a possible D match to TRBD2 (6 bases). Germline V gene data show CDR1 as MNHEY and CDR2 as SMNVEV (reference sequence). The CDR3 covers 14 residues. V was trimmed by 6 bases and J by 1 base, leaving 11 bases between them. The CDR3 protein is CASRRGRGTDTQYF. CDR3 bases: TGTGCCAGCAGGCGGGGCCGTGGCACAGATACGCAGTATTTT.

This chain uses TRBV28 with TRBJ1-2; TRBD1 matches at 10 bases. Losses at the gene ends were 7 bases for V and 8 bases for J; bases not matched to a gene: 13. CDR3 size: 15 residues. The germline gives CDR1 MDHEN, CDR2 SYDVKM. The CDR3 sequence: CASTSKGQGLRGYTF. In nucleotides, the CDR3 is TGTGCCAGCACCTCAAAGGGACAGGGGTTGAGGGGCTACACCTTC.

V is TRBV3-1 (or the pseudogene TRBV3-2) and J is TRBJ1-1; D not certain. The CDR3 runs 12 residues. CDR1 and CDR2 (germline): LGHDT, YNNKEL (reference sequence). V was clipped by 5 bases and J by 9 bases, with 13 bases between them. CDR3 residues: CASSARGTQAFF. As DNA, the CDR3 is TGTGCCAGCAGCGCACGGGGAACGCAAGCTTTCTTT.

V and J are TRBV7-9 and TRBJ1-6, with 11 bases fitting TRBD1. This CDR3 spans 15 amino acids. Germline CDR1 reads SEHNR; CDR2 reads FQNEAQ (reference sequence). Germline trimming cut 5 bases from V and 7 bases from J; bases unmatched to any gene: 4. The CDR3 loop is CASSIRTGGNSPLHF. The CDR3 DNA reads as TGTGCCAGCAGCATAAGGACAGGGGGCAATTCACCCCTCCACTTT.

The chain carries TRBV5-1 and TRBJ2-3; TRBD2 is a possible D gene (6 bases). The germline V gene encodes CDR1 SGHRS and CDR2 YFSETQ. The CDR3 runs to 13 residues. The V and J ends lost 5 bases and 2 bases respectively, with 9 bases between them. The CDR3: CASSSGDTDTQYF. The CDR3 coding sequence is TGCGCCAGCAGTAGCGGAGACACAGATACGCAGTATTTT.

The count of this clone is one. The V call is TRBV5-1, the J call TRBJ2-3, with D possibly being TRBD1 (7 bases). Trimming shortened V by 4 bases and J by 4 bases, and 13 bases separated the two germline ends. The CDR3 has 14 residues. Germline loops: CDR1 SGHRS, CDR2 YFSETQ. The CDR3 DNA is TGCGCCAGCAGCAGCAGGGGGGCCGCAGATACGCAGTATTTT. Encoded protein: CASSSRGAADTQYF.

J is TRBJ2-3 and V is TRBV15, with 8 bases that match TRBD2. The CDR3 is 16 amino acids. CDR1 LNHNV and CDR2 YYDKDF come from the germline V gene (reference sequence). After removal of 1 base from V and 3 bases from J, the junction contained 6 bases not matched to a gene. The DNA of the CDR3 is TGTGCCACCAGCAGAGGACGGGGGGGAGCGACAGATACGCAGTATTTT. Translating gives CATSRGRGGATDTQYF.

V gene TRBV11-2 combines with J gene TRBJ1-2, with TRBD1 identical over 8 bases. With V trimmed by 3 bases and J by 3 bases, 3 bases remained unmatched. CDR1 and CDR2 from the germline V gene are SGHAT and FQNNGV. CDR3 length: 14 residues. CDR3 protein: CASSFQGAHYGYTF. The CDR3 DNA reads TGTGCCAGCAGCTTTCAGGGGGCTCACTATGGCTACACCTTC.

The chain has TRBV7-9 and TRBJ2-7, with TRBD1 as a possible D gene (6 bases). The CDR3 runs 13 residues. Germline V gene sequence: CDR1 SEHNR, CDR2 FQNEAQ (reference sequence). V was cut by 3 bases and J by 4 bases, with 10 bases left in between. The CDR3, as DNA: TGTGCCAGCAGCTTGGGGGCCACGTACGAGCAGTACTTC. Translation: CASSLGATYEQYF.

Written as DNA, the CDR3 is TGTGCCAGCAGCCACCCCACATTTGGGGGGGCGGCTAACTATGGCTACACCTTC. As protein: CASSHPTFGGAANYGYTF. The rearrangement links TRBV4-2 to TRBJ1-2, with D maybe TRBD1 (6 bases). The CDR3 has 18 amino acids. From germline, CDR1 is LGHNA and CDR2 YNFKEQ. Trimming shortened V by 3 bases and J by 0 bases, and 20 bases separated the two germline ends.

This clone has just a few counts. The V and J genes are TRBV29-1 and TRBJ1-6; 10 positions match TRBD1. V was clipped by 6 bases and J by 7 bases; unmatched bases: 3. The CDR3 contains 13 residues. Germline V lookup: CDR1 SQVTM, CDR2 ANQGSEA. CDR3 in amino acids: CSVKGQGNSPLHF. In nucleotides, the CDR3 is TGCAGCGTGAAGGGACAGGGGAATTCACCCCTCCACTTT.

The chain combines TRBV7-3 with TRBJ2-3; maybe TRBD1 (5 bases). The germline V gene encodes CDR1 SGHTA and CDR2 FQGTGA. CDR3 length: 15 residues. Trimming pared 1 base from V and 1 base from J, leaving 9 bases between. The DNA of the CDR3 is TGTGCCAGCAGCTTAAGGGCAGGGCGCACAGATACGCAGTATTTT. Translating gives CASSLRAGRTDTQYF.

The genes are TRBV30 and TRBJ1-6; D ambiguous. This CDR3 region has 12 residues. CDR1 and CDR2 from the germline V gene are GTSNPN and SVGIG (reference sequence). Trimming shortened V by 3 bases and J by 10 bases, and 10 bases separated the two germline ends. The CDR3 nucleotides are TGTGCCTGGAGGCCCGGGGTCTCACCCCTCCACTTT. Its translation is CAWRPGVSPLHF.

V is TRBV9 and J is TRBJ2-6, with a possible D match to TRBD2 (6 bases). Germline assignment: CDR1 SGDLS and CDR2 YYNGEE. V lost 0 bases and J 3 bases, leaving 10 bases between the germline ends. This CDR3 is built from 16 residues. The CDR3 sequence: CASSVGGDFGANVLTF. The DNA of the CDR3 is TGTGCCAGCAGCGTAGGCGGGGATTTTGGGGCCAACGTCCTGACTTTC.